This is a list of T cell receptor beta chains from one sample in a study of T cells in tuberculosis. The protocol was immunoSEQ multiplex PCR, while the TCRdb copy is restricted to in-frame clones and leaves out a portion. The sample contains some 26,000 clones, approximately 92% of which appear only once. Material: PBMCs. The receptors here all came from a donor aged 10-29 years with latent tuberculosis or without tuberculosis infection. Some clones in this sample may be carry-over from other donors' samples. The CDR3 runs from the conserved cysteine through the conserved F or W. D genes are given only for firm matches. A row's size may be missing; if present it is once, few, many or a size class.

cdr3_aa cdr3_nt j_call clone_size d_call cdr3_length v_call
CASSLISGGATDTQYF TGTGCCAGCAGCTTGATAAGCGGGGGGGCCACAGATACGCAGTATTTT TRBJ2-3 . TRBD2 16 TRBV7-9
CASRHGGGVLGNEQFF TGTGCCAGTAGGCATGGCGGGGGTGTCCTGGGGAATGAGCAGTTCTTC TRBJ2-1 . TRBD2 16 TRBV19
CASSWGGAGLRHYGYTF TGTGCCAGCAGCTGGGGAGGGGCGGGACTCAGACACTATGGCTACACCTTC TRBJ1-2 . . 17 TRBV7-2
CASSLDVGTGEAFF TGTGCCAGCAGCTTAGACGTTGGGACAGGTGAAGCTTTCTTT TRBJ1-1 . TRBD1 14 TRBV11-2
CASSPRTGGTEAFF TGTGCCAGCAGTCCTCGGACAGGGGGAACTGAAGCTTTCTTT TRBJ1-1 . TRBD1 14 TRBV6-5
CSVAPGLGQPQHF TGCAGCGTAGCCCCAGGGCTCGGTCAGCCCCAGCATTTT TRBJ1-5 . . 13 TRBV29-1
CATARGGGPYNEQFF TGTGCCACGGCTAGGGGGGGAGGGCCCTACAATGAGCAGTTCTTC TRBJ2-1 once . 15 TRBV6-5
CASSLWTPKGRGEQFF TGTGCCAGCAGTCTTTGGACCCCGAAGGGTCGGGGTGAGCAGTTCTTC TRBJ2-1 once . 16 TRBV6-4
CAWRSGTPKEAFF TGTGCCTGGAGATCAGGGACACCCAAAGAAGCTTTCTTT TRBJ1-1 . . 13 TRBV30
CATRFLFTTGAYYGYTF TGTGCCACCCGGTTCCTATTTACGACAGGGGCCTACTATGGCTACACCTTC TRBJ1-2 . TRBD1 17 TRBV5-6
CASEQGRDEQYF TGTGCCAGCGAACAGGGGCGGGACGAGCAGTACTTC TRBJ2-7 . TRBD1 12 TRBV25-1
CASSSTSGSTDTQYF TGTGCCAGCAGCTCAACTAGCGGGAGTACAGATACGCAGTATTTT TRBJ2-3 . TRBD2 15 TRBV6-4
CASSPQWGQDQPQHF TGTGCCAGCAGCCCCCAATGGGGGCAAGATCAGCCCCAGCATTTT TRBJ1-5 . . 15 TRBV5-6
CASSFNSASTDTQYF TGCGCCAGCAGCTTTAACTCTGCTAGCACAGATACGCAGTATTTT TRBJ2-3 . . 15 TRBV5-1
CASSVDPLRQGEKLFF TGTGCCAGCAGCGTAGATCCCTTGCGACAGGGGGAAAAACTGTTTTTT TRBJ1-4 . TRBD1 16 TRBV9
CASSGRGGGNQPQHF TGTGCCAGCAGCGGCCGGGGTGGCGGCAATCAGCCCCAGCATTTT TRBJ1-5 . . 15 TRBV6-1
CASSLSPGQGNDYTF TGTGCCAGCAGTTTATCCCCGGGACAGGGGAATGACTACACCTTC TRBJ1-2 . TRBD1 15 TRBV27
CASSPIPGNRANYGYTF TGTGCCAGCTCCCCAATACCAGGGAATAGAGCTAACTATGGCTACACCTTC TRBJ1-2 . . 17 TRBV18
CASSYLPGDETQYF TGTGCCAGCAGTTACCTGCCAGGGGATGAGACCCAGTACTTC TRBJ2-5 once . 14 TRBV6-5
CASSSTGGGGAFF TGTGCCAGCAGCTCAACAGGGGGAGGAGGAGCTTTCTTT TRBJ1-1 . TRBD1 13 TRBV7-2
CASSDSWGGVEGYTF TGTGCCAGCAGTGATTCTTGGGGGGGCGTGGAGGGCTACACCTTC TRBJ1-2 . . 15 TRBV6-1
CASSVSSGNTIYF TGTGCCAGTAGTGTTTCGAGTGGAAACACCATATATTTT TRBJ1-3 . . 13 TRBV19
CSILRLAGEEQYF TGCAGCATTCTTCGGCTAGCGGGAGAGGAGCAGTACTTC TRBJ2-7 . TRBD2 13 TRBV29-1
CASSEGHLTEAFF TGTGCCAGTAGTGAGGGACACCTCACTGAAGCTTTCTTT TRBJ1-1 . . 13 TRBV19
CASTDRGRADTQYF TGTGCCAGTACGGACAGGGGGCGGGCAGATACGCAGTATTTT TRBJ2-3 . TRBD1 14 TRBV19
CASRTGLGTEAFF TGTGCCAGTCGAACAGGGTTGGGAACTGAAGCTTTCTTT TRBJ1-1 . . 13 TRBV19
CASSSDRGPKANYGYTF TGTGCCAGCAGCTCCGACAGGGGTCCTAAAGCTAACTATGGCTACACCTTC TRBJ1-2 . TRBD1 17 TRBV7-9
CASSPGGNTDTQYF TGTGCCAGCAGCCCAGGGGGCAACACAGATACGCAGTATTTT TRBJ2-3 . TRBD1 14 TRBV7-6